This T cell receptor beta chain is drawn from a study of T cells after posttransplantation cyclophosphamide. In this sample, this clone turned up many times. The antigen remains unidentified. TCRdb's table, derived via immunoSEQ multiplex PCR, lists solely in-frame clones and lacks some. The sample holds under 45,000 clones, and no clone turns up only once. Findings and limits, study-wide: Donor CD8+ memory clones often dominated recipient blood repertoires at later times. Tissue-infiltrating T cells from skin or gut overlapped little with blood T cells.

This receptor was taken from a woman aged 50 to 65 in good health and a related stem cell transplant donor. The specimen sequenced was PBMCs.

The CDR3 DNA is TGTGCCAGCAGCCAAGATTGGCAGGGGCCCCTTGTTAACTATGGCTACACCTTC. It codes for CASSQDWQGPLVNYGYTF. The V call is TRBV4-2, the J call TRBJ1-2, with a weak D call TRBD1 (6 bases). Germline V gene data show CDR1 as LGHNA and CDR2 as YNFKEQ. CDR3 length: 18 amino acids. V lost 0 bases and J 1 base, leaving 18 bases between the germline ends.